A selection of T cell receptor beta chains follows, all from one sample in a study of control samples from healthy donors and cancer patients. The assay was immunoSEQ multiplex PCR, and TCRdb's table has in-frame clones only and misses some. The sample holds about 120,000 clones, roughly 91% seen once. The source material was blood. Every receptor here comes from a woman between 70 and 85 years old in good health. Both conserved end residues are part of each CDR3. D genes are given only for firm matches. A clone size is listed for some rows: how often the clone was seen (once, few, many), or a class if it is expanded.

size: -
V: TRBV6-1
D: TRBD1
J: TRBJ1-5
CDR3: CASSEMGQIRHF
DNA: TGTGCCAGCAGTGAAATGGGACAGATACGGCATTTT

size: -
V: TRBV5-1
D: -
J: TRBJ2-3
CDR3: CASSSDLGTLTDTQYF
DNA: TGCGCCAGCAGCTCTGACCTCGGGACTCTCACAGATACGCAGTATTTT

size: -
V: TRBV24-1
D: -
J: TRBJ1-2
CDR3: CATSDLWGGYTF
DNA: TGTGCCACCAGTGATTTATGGGGTGGCTACACCTTC

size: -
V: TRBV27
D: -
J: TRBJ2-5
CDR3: CASSLYNQETQYF
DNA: TGTGCCAGCAGTTTATACAACCAAGAGACCCAGTACTTC

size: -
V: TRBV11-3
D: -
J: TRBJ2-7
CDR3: CASSLFTGSSYEQYF
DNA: TGTGCCAGCAGCCTCTTCACGGGGAGCTCCTACGAGCAGTACTTC

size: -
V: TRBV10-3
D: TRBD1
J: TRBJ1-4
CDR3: CAISARGGGEKLFF
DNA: TGTGCCATCAGTGCCAGGGGGGGAGGTGAAAAACTGTTTTTT

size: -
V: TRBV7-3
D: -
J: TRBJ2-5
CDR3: CASSLLVGAYETQYF
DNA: TGTGCCAGCAGCCTCCTAGTGGGGGCGTACGAGACCCAGTACTTC

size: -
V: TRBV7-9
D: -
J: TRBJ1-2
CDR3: CASSSGESSYGYTF
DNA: TGTGCCAGCAGCTCCGGGGAGTCGAGCTATGGCTACACCTTC

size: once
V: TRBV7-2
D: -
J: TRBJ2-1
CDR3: CASSSEAEAEQFF
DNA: TGTGCCAGCAGCTCAGAGGCCGAGGCTGAGCAGTTCTTC

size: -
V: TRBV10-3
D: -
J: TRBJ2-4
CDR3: CAISESASSLAKNIQYF
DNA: TGTGCCATCAGTGAGTCAGCCAGCTCCCTAGCCAAAAACATTCAGTACTTC

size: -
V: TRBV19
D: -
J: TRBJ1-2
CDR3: CASSFSGRGYTF
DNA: TGTGCCAGTTCCTTCTCTGGGAGGGGCTACACCTTC

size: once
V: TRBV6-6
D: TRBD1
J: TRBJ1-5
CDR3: CASSYGQGNQPQHF
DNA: TGTGCCAGCAGTTACGGACAGGGGAATCAGCCCCAGCATTTT

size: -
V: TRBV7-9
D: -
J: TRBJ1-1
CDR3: CASSFGVGGGLNTEAFF
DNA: TGTGCCAGCAGCTTCGGGGTCGGTGGGGGTTTGAACACTGAAGCTTTCTTT

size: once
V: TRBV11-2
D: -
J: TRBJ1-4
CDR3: CASSLTATNEKLFF
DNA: TGTGCCAGCAGCTTAACAGCAACTAATGAAAAACTGTTTTTT

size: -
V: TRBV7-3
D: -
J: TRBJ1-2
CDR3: CASSPDRDYGYTF
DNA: TGTGCCAGCAGCCCGGACAGAGACTATGGCTACACCTTC

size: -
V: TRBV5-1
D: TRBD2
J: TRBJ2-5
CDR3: CASSLVPSGGQETQYF
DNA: TGCGCCAGCAGCTTGGTCCCTAGCGGGGGCCAAGAGACCCAGTACTTC

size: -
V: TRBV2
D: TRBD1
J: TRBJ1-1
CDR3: CASRGDRANTEAFF
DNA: TGTGCCAGCAGGGGGGACAGGGCCAACACTGAAGCTTTCTTT

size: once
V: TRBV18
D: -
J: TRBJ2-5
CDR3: CASSEGETQYF
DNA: TGTGCCAGCTCCGAAGGGGAGACCCAGTACTTC

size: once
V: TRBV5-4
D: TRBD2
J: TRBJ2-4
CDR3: CASSLEGLAGESKNIQYF
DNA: TGTGCCAGCAGCTTGGAGGGACTAGCGGGGGAGAGCAAAAACATTCAGTACTTC

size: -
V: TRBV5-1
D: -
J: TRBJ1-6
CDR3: CASSLAGNKGNSPLHF
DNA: TGCGCCAGCAGCTTGGCGGGAAACAAGGGTAATTCACCCCTCCACTTT

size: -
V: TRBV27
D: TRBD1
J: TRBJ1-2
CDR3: CARQYRGNYGYTF
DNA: TGTGCCAGGCAATACAGGGGGAACTATGGCTACACCTTC

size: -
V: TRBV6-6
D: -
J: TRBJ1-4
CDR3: CASSYVGGSNEKLFF
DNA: TGTGCCAGCAGTTACGTTGGTGGCAGTAATGAAAAACTGTTTTTT

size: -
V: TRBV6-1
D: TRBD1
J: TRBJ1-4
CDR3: CASSALTGGTNEKLFF
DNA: TGTGCCAGCAGTGCCTTGACAGGGGGTACTAATGAAAAACTGTTTTTT

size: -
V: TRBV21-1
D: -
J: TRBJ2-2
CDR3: CASSKEERPGSEHRGAVF
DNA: TGTGCCAGCAGCAAAGAAGAAAGACCGGGGAGCGAACACCGGGGAGCTGTTTTT

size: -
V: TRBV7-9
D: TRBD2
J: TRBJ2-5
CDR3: CASSLAASGGKETQYF
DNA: TGTGCCAGCAGCTTAGCGGCTAGCGGGGGTAAAGAGACCCAGTACTTC

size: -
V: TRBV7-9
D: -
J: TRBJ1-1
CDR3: CASSFDPNTEAFF
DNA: TGTGCCAGCAGCTTTGACCCGAACACTGAAGCTTTCTTT

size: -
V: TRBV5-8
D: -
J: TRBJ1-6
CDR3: CASSLAARRRMGYNSPPHF
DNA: TGTGCCAGCAGCTTGGCCGCCAGGAGAAGAATGGGATATAATTCACCCCCCCACTTT

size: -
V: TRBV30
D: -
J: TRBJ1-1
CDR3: CAWSQTDPNTEAFF
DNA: TGTGCCTGGAGTCAGACAGACCCGAACACTGAAGCTTTCTTT

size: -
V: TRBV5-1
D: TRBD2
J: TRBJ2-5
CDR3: CASSSPTGGRETQYF
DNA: TGCGCCAGCAGCTCACCTACGGGGGGGCGAGAGACCCAGTACTTC

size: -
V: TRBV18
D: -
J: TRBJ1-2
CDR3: CASSPSAREGYTF
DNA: TGTGCCAGCTCACCATCGGCCAGAGAGGGCTACACCTTC

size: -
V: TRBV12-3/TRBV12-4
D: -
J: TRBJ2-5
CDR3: CASSYPPGETQYF
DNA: TGTGCCAGCAGTTACCCTCCGGGAGAGACCCAGTACTTC

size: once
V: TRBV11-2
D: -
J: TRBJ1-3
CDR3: CASSSVDTIYF
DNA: TGTGCCAGCAGCTCGGTGGACACCATATATTTT

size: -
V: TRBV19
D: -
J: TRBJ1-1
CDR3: CASSMPTLNTEAFF
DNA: TGTGCCAGTAGTATGCCGACTTTAAACACTGAAGCTTTCTTT

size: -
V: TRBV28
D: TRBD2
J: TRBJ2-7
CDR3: CASSTGAGPAVEPYEQYF
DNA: TGTGCCAGCAGTACCGGAGCGGGGCCCGCCGTTGAGCCCTACGAGCAGTACTTC

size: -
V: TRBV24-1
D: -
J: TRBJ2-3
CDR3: CATSDPRGGPQTSTDTQYF
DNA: TGTGCCACCAGTGACCCCAGGGGGGGGCCACAAACTAGCACAGATACGCAGTATTTT

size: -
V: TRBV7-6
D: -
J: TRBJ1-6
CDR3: CASSSATAGFNSPLHF
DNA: TGTGCCAGCAGTTCAGCAACGGCAGGGTTCAATTCACCCCTCCACTTT

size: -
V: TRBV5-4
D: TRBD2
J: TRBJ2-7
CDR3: CATKRGASDEQYF
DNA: TGTGCCACCAAGCGGGGGGCGAGCGACGAGCAGTACTTC

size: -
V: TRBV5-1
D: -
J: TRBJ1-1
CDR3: CASSLAGEAFF
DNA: TGCGCCAGCAGCTTGGCGGGGGAAGCTTTCTTT

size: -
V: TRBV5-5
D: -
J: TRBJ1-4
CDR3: CASSLEAATNEKLFF
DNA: TGTGCCAGCAGCTTGGAGGCAGCAACTAATGAAAAACTGTTTTTT

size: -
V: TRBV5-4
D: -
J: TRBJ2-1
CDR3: CASSFAGRTYNEQFF
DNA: TGTGCCAGCAGCTTCGCGGGCCGCACCTACAATGAGCAGTTCTTC

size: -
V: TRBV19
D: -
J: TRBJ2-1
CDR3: CASSTRDRYPNEQFF
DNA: TGTGCCAGTAGTACCCGGGACCGCTATCCCAATGAGCAGTTCTTC

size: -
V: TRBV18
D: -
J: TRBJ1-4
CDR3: CASSKGRGLAPTNEKLFF
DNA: TGTGCCAGCTCCAAGGGTAGGGGCCTGGCCCCAACTAATGAAAAACTGTTTTTT

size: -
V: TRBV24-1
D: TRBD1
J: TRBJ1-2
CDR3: CATSDPGQGLNYGYTF
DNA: TGTGCCACCAGTGACCCAGGACAGGGACTAAACTATGGCTACACCTTC

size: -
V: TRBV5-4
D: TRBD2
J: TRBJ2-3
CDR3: CASSSGGAGTDTQYF
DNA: TGTGCCAGCAGCTCCGGGGGGGCTGGCACAGATACGCAGTATTTT

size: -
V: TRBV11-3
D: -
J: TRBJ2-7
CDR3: CASSLGEVPPYEQYF
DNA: TGTGCCAGCAGCTTAGGGGAAGTACCCCCCTACGAGCAGTACTTC

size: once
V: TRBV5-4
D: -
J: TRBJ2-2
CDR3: CASSPGGARTGELFF
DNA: TGTGCCAGCAGCCCTGGAGGGGCGAGAACCGGGGAGCTGTTTTTT

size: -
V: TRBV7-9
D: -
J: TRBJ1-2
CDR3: CASSLLSSGYTF
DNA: TGTGCCAGCAGCTTACTGTCCTCTGGCTACACCTTC

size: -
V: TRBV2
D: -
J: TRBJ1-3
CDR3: CASSISGNTIYF
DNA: TGTGCCAGCAGCATCTCTGGAAACACCATATATTTT

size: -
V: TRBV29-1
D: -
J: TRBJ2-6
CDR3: CSVVGGGGANVLTF
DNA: TGCAGCGTTGTAGGGGGTGGGGGGGCCAACGTCCTGACTTTC

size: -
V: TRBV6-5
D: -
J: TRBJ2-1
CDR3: CASSYSAKGNEQFF
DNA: TGTGCCAGCAGTTACTCGGCCAAGGGTAATGAGCAGTTCTTC

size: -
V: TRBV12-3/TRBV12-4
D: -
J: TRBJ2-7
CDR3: CASSGSIHYEQYF
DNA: TGTGCCAGCAGTGGGAGCATCCACTACGAGCAGTACTTC

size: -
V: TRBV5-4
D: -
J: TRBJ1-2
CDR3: CASSPTESFYGYTF
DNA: TGTGCCAGCAGTCCGACGGAGTCGTTCTATGGCTACACCTTC

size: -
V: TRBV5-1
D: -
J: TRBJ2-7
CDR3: CASSLEGLEQYF
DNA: TGCGCCAGCAGCTTGGAAGGGCTCGAGCAGTACTTC

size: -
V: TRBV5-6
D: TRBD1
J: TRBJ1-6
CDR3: CASSKQGRVGSYNSPLHF
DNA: TGTGCCAGCAGCAAACAGGGGAGGGTTGGCTCCTATAATTCACCCCTCCACTTT

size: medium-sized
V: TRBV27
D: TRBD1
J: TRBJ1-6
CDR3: CASSNRGDSPLHF
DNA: TGTGCCAGCAGCAACAGGGGAGATTCACCCCTCCACTTT

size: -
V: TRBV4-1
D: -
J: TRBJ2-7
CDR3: CASSWTSGSYEQYF
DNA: TGCGCCAGCAGCTGGACCTCGGGATCCTACGAGCAGTACTTC

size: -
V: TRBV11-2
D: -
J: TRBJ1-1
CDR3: CASRTGGNTEAFF
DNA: TGTGCCAGCAGAACGGGGGGGAACACTGAAGCTTTCTTT

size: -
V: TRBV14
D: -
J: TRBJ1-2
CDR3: CASSDTNYGYTF
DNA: TGTGCCAGCAGTGACACTAACTATGGCTACACCTTC

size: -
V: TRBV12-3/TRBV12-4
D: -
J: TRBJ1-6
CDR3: CASSPGNSPLHF
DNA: TGTGCCAGCAGCCCCGGGAATTCACCCCTCCACTTT

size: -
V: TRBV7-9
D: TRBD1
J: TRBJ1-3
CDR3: CASSQPGGNGNTIYF
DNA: TGTGCCAGCAGCCAGCCAGGGGGAAATGGAAACACCATATATTTT